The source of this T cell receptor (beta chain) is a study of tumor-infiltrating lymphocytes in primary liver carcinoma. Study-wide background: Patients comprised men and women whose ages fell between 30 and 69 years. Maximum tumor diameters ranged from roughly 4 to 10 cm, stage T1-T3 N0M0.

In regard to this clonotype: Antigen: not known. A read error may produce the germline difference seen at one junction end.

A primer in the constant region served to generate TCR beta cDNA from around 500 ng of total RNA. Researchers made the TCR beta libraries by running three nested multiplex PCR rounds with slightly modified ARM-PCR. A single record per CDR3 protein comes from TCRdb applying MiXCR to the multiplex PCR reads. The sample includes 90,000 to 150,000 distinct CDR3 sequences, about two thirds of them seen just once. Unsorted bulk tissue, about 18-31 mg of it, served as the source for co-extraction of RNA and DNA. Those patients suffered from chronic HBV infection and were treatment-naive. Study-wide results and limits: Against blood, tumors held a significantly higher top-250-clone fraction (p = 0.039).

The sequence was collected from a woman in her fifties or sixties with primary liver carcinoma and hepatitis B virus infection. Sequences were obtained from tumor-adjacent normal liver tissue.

CDR3 in amino acids: CSSEGGTGQQETQQF. In nucleotides, the CDR3 is TGCAGCTCCGAAGGAGGGACAGGACAACAAGAGACCCAGCAGTTC. The chain links TRBV29-1 to TRBJ2-5; 8 bases align to TRBD1. The CDR3 is 15 residues long. Germline CDR1 is SQVTM and CDR2 is ANQGSEA.